Sequencing of this T cell receptor (beta chain) was carried out in a study of blood T cell repertoires in COVID-19. On the study more broadly: The origin of the acute and convalescent COVID-19 samples was the United States, Italy and Spain. From T cells, B-cell-depleted T cells, or PBMCs came the material, which was cDNA or gDNA.

The germline V and J ends were trimmed by 3 bases and 1 base, with 6 bases remaining between them. Germline V lookup: CDR1 MNHNS, CDR2 SASEGT. This CDR3 spans 13 amino acids. Original data processing: Reference gene primer amplification gave estimated nucleated cell counts. Method: immunoSEQ multiplex PCR; TCRdb's copy keeps in-frame clones and lacks some. The D gene and trimming were derived from the DNA, and the V and J assignments and clone size from that table. Of 52,000 or so clones detected, about 89% appear once; the ten largest clones hold approximately 26%. The TCR sequence derives from a human donor in a cohort sampled during active COVID-19. What was sequenced was peripheral blood. The chain links TRBV6-1 to TRBJ2-5; no reliable D call. In nucleotides, the CDR3 is TGTGCCAGCAGTGACCCCAGCCAAGAGACCCAGTACTTC. Protein sequence: CASSDPSQETQYF.